What follows describes a single TCR beta chain. The assay was immunoSEQ multiplex PCR, and TCRdb's table has in-frame clones only and misses some. The sample has 90,000 to 150,000 clones, 78% seen once. The record originates from a study of radiotherapy plus CTLA-4 blockade in lung cancer. The receptor was isolated from a human donor with non-small cell lung cancer who had a partial response to radiotherapy plus ipilimumab. The sequenced sample was peripheral blood, obtained from a patient treated with radiotherapy plus ipilimumab.

The CDR3 DNA follows: TGTGCCAGCAGTTTGGCGGGAGGAGTAAGGTACGAGCAGTACTTC. It yields the protein CASSLAGGVRYEQYF. The chain has TRBV28 and TRBJ2-7, with 8 bases aligning to TRBD2. The V segment lost 3 bases and the J segment 4 bases; nucleotides outside the gene matches: 8. Germline V gives CDR1 MDHEN, CDR2 SYDVKM. The CDR3 extends over 15 amino acids.